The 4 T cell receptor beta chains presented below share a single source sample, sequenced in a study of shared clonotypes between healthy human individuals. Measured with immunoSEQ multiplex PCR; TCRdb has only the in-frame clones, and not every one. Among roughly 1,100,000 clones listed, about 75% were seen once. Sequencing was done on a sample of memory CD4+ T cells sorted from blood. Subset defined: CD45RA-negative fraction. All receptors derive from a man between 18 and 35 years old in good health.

The CDR3 sequence is CASTLLYYEQYF. The CDR3 DNA follows: TGTGCCAGCACCTTATTATACTACGAGCAGTACTTC. The chain couples TRBV2 to TRBJ2-5; no firm D call. The end of the DNA aligns better with TRBJ2-7, so the J call may be wrong. Germline lookup yields CDR1 SNHLY and CDR2 FYNNEI. The CDR3 consists of 12 residues.

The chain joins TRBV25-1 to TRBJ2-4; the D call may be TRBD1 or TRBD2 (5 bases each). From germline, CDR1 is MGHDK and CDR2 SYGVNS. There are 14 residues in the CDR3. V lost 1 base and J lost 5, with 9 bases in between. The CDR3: CASSELRDQNIQYF. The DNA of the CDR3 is TGTGCCAGCAGTGAATTGAGGGACCAAAACATTCAGTACTTC. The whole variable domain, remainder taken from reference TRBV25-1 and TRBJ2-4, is EADIYQTPRYLVIGTGKKITLECSQTMGHDKMYWYQQDPGMELHLIHYSYGVNSTEKGDLSSESTVSRIRTEHFPLTLESARPSHTSQYLCASSELRDQNIQYFGAGTRLSVL.

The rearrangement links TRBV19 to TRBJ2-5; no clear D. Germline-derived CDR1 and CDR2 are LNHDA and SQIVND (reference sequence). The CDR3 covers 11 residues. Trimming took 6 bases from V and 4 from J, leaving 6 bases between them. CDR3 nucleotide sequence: TGTGCCAGTAGCTACCGAGAGACCCAGTACTTC. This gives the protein CASSYRETQYF.

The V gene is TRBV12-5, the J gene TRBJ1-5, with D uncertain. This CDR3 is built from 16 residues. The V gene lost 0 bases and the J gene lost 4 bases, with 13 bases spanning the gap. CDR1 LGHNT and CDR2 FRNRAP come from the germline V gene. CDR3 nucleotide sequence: TGTGCTAGTGGTTTGGTACTTGGGGTAAGGAATCAGCCCCAGCATTTT. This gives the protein CASGLVLGVRNQPQHF.